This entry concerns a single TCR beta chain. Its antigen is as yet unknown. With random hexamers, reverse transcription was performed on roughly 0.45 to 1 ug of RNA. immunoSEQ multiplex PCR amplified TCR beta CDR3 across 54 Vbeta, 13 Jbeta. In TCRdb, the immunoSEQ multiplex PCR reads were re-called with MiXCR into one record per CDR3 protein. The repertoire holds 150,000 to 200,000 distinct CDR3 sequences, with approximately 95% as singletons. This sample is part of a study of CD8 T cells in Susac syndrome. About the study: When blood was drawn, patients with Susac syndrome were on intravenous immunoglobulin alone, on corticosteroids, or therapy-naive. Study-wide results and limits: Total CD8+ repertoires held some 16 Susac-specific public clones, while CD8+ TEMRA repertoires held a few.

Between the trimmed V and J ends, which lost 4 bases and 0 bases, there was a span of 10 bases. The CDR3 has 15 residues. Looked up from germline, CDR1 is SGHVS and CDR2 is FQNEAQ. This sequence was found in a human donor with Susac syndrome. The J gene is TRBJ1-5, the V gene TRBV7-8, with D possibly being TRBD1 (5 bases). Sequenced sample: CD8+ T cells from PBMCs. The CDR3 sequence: CASSSTAPSNQPQHF. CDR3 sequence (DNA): TGTGCCAGCAGCTCGACAGCACCTAGCAATCAGCCCCAGCATTTT.